The clone carrying this T cell receptor beta chain was seen many times. What it binds is unknown. The data were obtained in a study of T cells in Graves' hyperthyroidism and ophthalmopathy. About the research overall: Prior to any treatment, at the point of initial diagnosis, peripheral blood was collected. Overall study findings and caveats: The model predicted ophthalmopathy a median 6.5 months before onset.

Uncontrolled infections, other autoimmune diseases, pregnancy or lactation led to exclusion of patients. Orbital computed tomography and thyroid ultrasound, together with serum TRAb and thyroxine and clinical symptoms, were used for diagnoses. It was RNA transcripts that yielded the amplified TCR beta CDR3 regions. HTBI primers were employed in a first-round RT-PCR of the TCR CDR3. In TCRdb, the multiplex PCR reads were re-called with MiXCR into one record per CDR3 protein. Of over 250,000 distinct CDR3 sequences listed, 15% to 20% are singletons. This sequence was found in a woman aged 55-70 years with Graves' ophthalmopathy. The sample comprised blood.

The CDR3 loop reads CASSLTAGSYEQYF. Written as DNA, the CDR3 is TGCGCCAGCAGCTTGACGGCTGGCTCCTACGAGCAGTACTTC. The V and J genes are TRBV5-1 and TRBJ2-7; D gene ambiguous. The CDR3 consists of 14 residues. The germline V gene encodes CDR1 SGHRS and CDR2 YFSETQ. V shed 1 base and J shed 0 bases, with 8 bases lying between them.